These T cell receptor beta chains were read from a single sample in a study of blood T cell repertoires in COVID-19. Some clones are missing from TCRdb's copy, which holds only in-frame ones; the method was immunoSEQ multiplex PCR. The sample gives over 90,000 clones, around nine tenths of which show up once; 3% is in the top ten. The source material was peripheral blood. The receptors originated from a man aged 50-59 years with active or convalescent COVID-19. The CDR3 runs from the conserved cysteine through the conserved F or W. The D gene is left open where the match is weak. The size of a clone is reported for some rows only, either as once, few or many, or as a class for expanded clones.

len: 15; j_gene: TRBJ2-3; d_gene: .; v_gene: TRBV6-5; abundance: .; CDR3nt: TGTGCCACAGAGGGCTCTAGCGCCGCCACAGATACGCAGTATTTT; CDR3aa: CATEGSSAATDTQYF
len: 14; j_gene: TRBJ1-1; d_gene: .; v_gene: TRBV15; abundance: .; CDR3nt: TGTGCCACCAGCAGGGGGGGGGCGAACACTGAAGCTTTCTTT; CDR3aa: CATSRGGANTEAFF
len: 16; j_gene: TRBJ2-3; d_gene: TRBD2; v_gene: TRBV18; abundance: .; CDR3nt: TGTGCCAGCTCATCAACACTAGCGGGGGGCACAGATACGCAGTATTTT; CDR3aa: CASSSTLAGGTDTQYF
len: 12; j_gene: TRBJ1-1; d_gene: TRBD1; v_gene: TRBV28; abundance: .; CDR3nt: TGTGCCAGCAGCACAGGGGGGACTGAAGCTTTCTTT; CDR3aa: CASSTGGTEAFF
len: 14; j_gene: TRBJ1-1; d_gene: .; v_gene: TRBV24-1; abundance: .; CDR3nt: TGTGCCACCAGCGAAACCGGGTTCAACACTGAAGCTTTCTTT; CDR3aa: CATSETGFNTEAFF
len: 11; j_gene: TRBJ2-2; d_gene: .; v_gene: TRBV5-6; abundance: .; CDR3nt: TGTGCCAGCCACTACACCGGGGAGCTGTTTTTT; CDR3aa: CASHYTGELFF
len: 13; j_gene: TRBJ1-1; d_gene: .; v_gene: TRBV19; abundance: .; CDR3nt: TGTGCCAGTAGTCCGGGAAAGAACACTGAAGCTTTCTTT; CDR3aa: CASSPGKNTEAFF
len: 16; j_gene: TRBJ2-6; d_gene: TRBD1; v_gene: TRBV6-4; abundance: .; CDR3nt: TGTGCCAGCAAAGGGACAGGGGACTCTGGGGCCAACGTCCTGACTTTC; CDR3aa: CASKGTGDSGANVLTF
len: 13; j_gene: TRBJ1-3; d_gene: .; v_gene: TRBV18; abundance: few; CDR3nt: TGTGCCAGCTCCCCGGGCTCTGGAAACACCATATATTTT; CDR3aa: CASSPGSGNTIYF
len: 13; j_gene: TRBJ2-3; d_gene: TRBD2; v_gene: TRBV29-1; abundance: .; CDR3nt: TGCAGCGGGGGACTAGTAAGCACAGATACGCAGTATTTT; CDR3aa: CSGGLVSTDTQYF
len: 15; j_gene: TRBJ2-1; d_gene: TRBD2; v_gene: TRBV5-1; abundance: .; CDR3nt: TGCGCCAGCAGCTTGGAAGCGGGGTCCTACAATGAGCAGTTCTTC; CDR3aa: CASSLEAGSYNEQFF
len: 13; j_gene: TRBJ1-2; d_gene: .; v_gene: TRBV10-3; abundance: .; CDR3nt: TGTGCCATCAGTGAGTCCCCAGCGAATGGCTACACCTTC; CDR3aa: CAISESPANGYTF
len: 14; j_gene: TRBJ2-3; d_gene: .; v_gene: TRBV5-1; abundance: .; CDR3nt: TGCGCCAGCAGCCGGACAACGCGCACAGATACGCAGTATTTT; CDR3aa: CASSRTTRTDTQYF
len: 11; j_gene: TRBJ2-3; d_gene: .; v_gene: TRBV30; abundance: .; CDR3nt: TGTGCCTGGAGTTTAACAGATACGCAGTATTTT; CDR3aa: CAWSLTDTQYF
len: 12; j_gene: TRBJ1-2; d_gene: .; v_gene: TRBV3-1/TRBV3-2; abundance: .; CDR3nt: TGTGCCAGCAGTACGGAGAACTATGGCTACACCTTC; CDR3aa: CASSTENYGYTF
len: 14; j_gene: TRBJ1-5; d_gene: .; v_gene: TRBV19; abundance: few; CDR3nt: TGTGCCAGTAGTATCGCAGAGATCGGGCAGCCCCAGCATTTT; CDR3aa: CASSIAEIGQPQHF
len: 16; j_gene: TRBJ1-2; d_gene: TRBD1; v_gene: TRBV7-9; abundance: .; CDR3nt: TGTGCCAGCAGCTTAGTTTGGCAGGGGGTTAACTATGGCTACACCTTC; CDR3aa: CASSLVWQGVNYGYTF
len: 14; j_gene: TRBJ2-5; d_gene: .; v_gene: TRBV6-5; abundance: .; CDR3nt: TGTGCCAGCACCCCGGTGGGAGTGGATGAGACCCAGTACTTC; CDR3aa: CASTPVGVDETQYF
len: 13; j_gene: TRBJ2-3; d_gene: TRBD1; v_gene: TRBV12-3/TRBV12-4; abundance: few; CDR3nt: TGTGCCAGCACCACACCAGGGGGTGCGCCGCAGTATTTT; CDR3aa: CASTTPGGAPQYF
len: 15; j_gene: TRBJ2-2; d_gene: TRBD2; v_gene: TRBV28; abundance: once; CDR3nt: TGTGCCAGCACGACTAGCGGGGGCCCCACCGGGGAGCTGTTTTTT; CDR3aa: CASTTSGGPTGELFF
len: 14; j_gene: TRBJ2-1; d_gene: .; v_gene: TRBV5-1; abundance: once; CDR3nt: TGCGCCAGCAGCCCGGGAGTCAGTGGGGATGAGCAGTTCTTC; CDR3aa: CASSPGVSGDEQFF
len: 15; j_gene: TRBJ2-3; d_gene: .; v_gene: TRBV18; abundance: .; CDR3nt: TGTGCCAGCTCACCGACAGGCGTCAACACAGATACGCAGTATTTT; CDR3aa: CASSPTGVNTDTQYF
len: 15; j_gene: TRBJ1-1; d_gene: TRBD1; v_gene: TRBV7-2; abundance: .; CDR3nt: TGTGCCAGCAGCTCCCCCGGGACAGGGGCCACTGAAGCTTTCTTT; CDR3aa: CASSSPGTGATEAFF
len: 13; j_gene: TRBJ2-1; d_gene: .; v_gene: TRBV24-1; abundance: .; CDR3nt: TGTGCCACCAGTCTCGGGGGTTACAATGAGCAGTTCTTC; CDR3aa: CATSLGGYNEQFF
len: 14; j_gene: TRBJ1-2; d_gene: TRBD1; v_gene: TRBV24-1; abundance: .; CDR3nt: TGTGCCACCAGTGATAAAGGGCAGGGGGGAGGCTACACCTTC; CDR3aa: CATSDKGQGGGYTF
len: 14; j_gene: TRBJ1-5; d_gene: .; v_gene: TRBV6-1; abundance: few; CDR3nt: TGTGCCAGCAGTGAACAACAGGGCAATCAGCCCCAGCATTTT; CDR3aa: CASSEQQGNQPQHF
len: 14; j_gene: TRBJ1-2; d_gene: .; v_gene: TRBV28; abundance: .; CDR3nt: TGTGCCAGCAGTCCCTTCGGGGGGGCGCGGGGCTACACCTTC; CDR3aa: CASSPFGGARGYTF
len: 13; j_gene: TRBJ2-5; d_gene: .; v_gene: TRBV7-8; abundance: few; CDR3nt: TGTGCCAGCAACCGACAGTCCCAAGAGACCCAGTACTTC; CDR3aa: CASNRQSQETQYF
len: 15; j_gene: TRBJ1-6; d_gene: .; v_gene: TRBV2; abundance: .; CDR3nt: TGTGCCAGCAGTTTAGGACAGACCTATAATTCACCCCTCCACTTT; CDR3aa: CASSLGQTYNSPLHF
len: 18; j_gene: TRBJ1-4; d_gene: TRBD1; v_gene: TRBV4-2; abundance: .; CDR3nt: TGTGCCAGCAGCCCAACTTACCCCGCACAGGGGGCGGATGAAAAACTGTTTTTT; CDR3aa: CASSPTYPAQGADEKLFF
len: 16; j_gene: TRBJ2-1; d_gene: TRBD1; v_gene: TRBV4-1; abundance: once; CDR3nt: TGCGCCAGCAGCCCCTCGGACAGGGGGATGTACAATGAGCAGTTCTTC; CDR3aa: CASSPSDRGMYNEQFF
len: 16; j_gene: TRBJ2-3; d_gene: TRBD1; v_gene: TRBV5-8; abundance: .; CDR3nt: TGTGCCACCAAGGACAGGCTAGGGGCTTCCACAGATACGCAGTATTTT; CDR3aa: CATKDRLGASTDTQYF
len: 11; j_gene: TRBJ1-1; d_gene: .; v_gene: TRBV12-3/TRBV12-4; abundance: .; CDR3nt: TGTGCCAGCAGTTTCGGAGGTGAAGCTTTCTTT; CDR3aa: CASSFGGEAFF
len: 18; j_gene: TRBJ2-3; d_gene: TRBD1; v_gene: TRBV9; abundance: .; CDR3nt: TGTGCCAGCAGCGTAGAAATAACAGGGGGAGACCTTACAGATACGCAGTATTTT; CDR3aa: CASSVEITGGDLTDTQYF
len: 13; j_gene: TRBJ1-6; d_gene: .; v_gene: TRBV11-3; abundance: .; CDR3nt: TGTGCCAGCAGCTTGACAGTAAATTCACCCCTCCACTTT; CDR3aa: CASSLTVNSPLHF
len: 16; j_gene: TRBJ1-4; d_gene: TRBD1; v_gene: TRBV28; abundance: .; CDR3nt: TGTGCCAGCAGCCAGGGACAGGGGCTACTCAACGAAAAACTGTTTTTT; CDR3aa: CASSQGQGLLNEKLFF
len: 14; j_gene: TRBJ2-5; d_gene: TRBD2; v_gene: TRBV7-9; abundance: .; CDR3nt: TGTGCCAGCAGCGCGGGGACTACCCAAGAGACCCAGTACTTC; CDR3aa: CASSAGTTQETQYF
len: 15; j_gene: TRBJ2-2; d_gene: TRBD2; v_gene: TRBV5-1; abundance: .; CDR3nt: TGCGCCAGCAGCTTGTCGGGGGGGAACACCGGGGAGCTGTTTTTT; CDR3aa: CASSLSGGNTGELFF
len: 15; j_gene: TRBJ2-1; d_gene: .; v_gene: TRBV9; abundance: .; CDR3nt: TGTGCCAGCAGCGTAGGAGGGGGGGCCTACAATGAGCAGTTCTTC; CDR3aa: CASSVGGGAYNEQFF
len: 13; j_gene: TRBJ1-2; d_gene: .; v_gene: TRBV19; abundance: .; CDR3nt: TGTGCCAGTATTTCGGACTGGGAAAATGGCTACACCTTC; CDR3aa: CASISDWENGYTF
len: 16; j_gene: TRBJ1-6; d_gene: .; v_gene: TRBV4-1; abundance: .; CDR3nt: TGCGCCAGCAACCGGGGGGAGGGGACGACTAATTCACCCCTCCACTTT; CDR3aa: CASNRGEGTTNSPLHF
len: 14; j_gene: TRBJ2-3; d_gene: .; v_gene: TRBV5-1; abundance: once; CDR3nt: TGCGCCAGCACGGAGCAGGGGTGGGGGGATACGCAGTATTTT; CDR3aa: CASTEQGWGDTQYF
len: 15; j_gene: TRBJ1-4; d_gene: .; v_gene: TRBV7-8; abundance: .; CDR3nt: TGTGCCAGCAGCGCAACGGGACTGGCTAATGAAAAACTGTTTTTT; CDR3aa: CASSATGLANEKLFF
len: 13; j_gene: TRBJ2-5; d_gene: .; v_gene: TRBV7-9; abundance: .; CDR3nt: TGTGCCAGCAGCCCGACGGGGTGGGAGACCCAGTACTTC; CDR3aa: CASSPTGWETQYF
len: 16; j_gene: TRBJ2-6; d_gene: .; v_gene: TRBV2; abundance: .; CDR3nt: TGTGCCAGCTTACAGGCTACCGGCTCTGGGGCCAACGTCCTGACTTTC; CDR3aa: CASLQATGSGANVLTF
len: 16; j_gene: TRBJ2-3; d_gene: TRBD2; v_gene: TRBV7-6; abundance: .; CDR3nt: TGTGCCAGCAGCTTAGCATCCAGCGGGGCGGGGGATACGCAGTATTTT; CDR3aa: CASSLASSGAGDTQYF
len: 10; j_gene: TRBJ2-5; d_gene: .; v_gene: TRBV6-5; abundance: .; CDR3nt: TGTGCCAGCAGCGGTGCCACGGTTCACTTC; CDR3aa: CASSGATVHF
len: 15; j_gene: TRBJ2-1; d_gene: .; v_gene: TRBV28; abundance: .; CDR3nt: TGTGCCAGCAGTTTCCCTGCGGGGACCCACAATGAGCAGTTCTTC; CDR3aa: CASSFPAGTHNEQFF
len: 16; j_gene: TRBJ2-1; d_gene: .; v_gene: TRBV5-1; abundance: few; CDR3nt: TGCGCCAGCAGCTTGGACCGGGACAATGCCGTCAATGAGCAGTTCTTC; CDR3aa: CASSLDRDNAVNEQFF
len: 12; j_gene: TRBJ1-5; d_gene: .; v_gene: TRBV28; abundance: .; CDR3nt: TGTGCCAGCAGTGGGGCGGATCAGCCCCAGCATTTT; CDR3aa: CASSGADQPQHF